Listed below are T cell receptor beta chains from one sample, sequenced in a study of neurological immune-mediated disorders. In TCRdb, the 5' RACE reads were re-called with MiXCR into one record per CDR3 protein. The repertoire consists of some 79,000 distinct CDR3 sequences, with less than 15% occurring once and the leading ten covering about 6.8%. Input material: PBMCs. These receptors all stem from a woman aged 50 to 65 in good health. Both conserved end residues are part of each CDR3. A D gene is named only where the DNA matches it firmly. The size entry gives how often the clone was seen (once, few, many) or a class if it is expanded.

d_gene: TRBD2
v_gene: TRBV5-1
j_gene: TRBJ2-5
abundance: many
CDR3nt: TGCGCCAGCAGCTTGGACCCACTAGCGGGGGGAGGCGAGACCCAGTACTTC
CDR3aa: CASSLDPLAGGGETQYF

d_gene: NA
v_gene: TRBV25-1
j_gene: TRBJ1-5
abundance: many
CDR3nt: TGTGCCAGCAGTGACCGGGGAAATCAGCCCCAGCATTTT
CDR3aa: CASSDRGNQPQHF

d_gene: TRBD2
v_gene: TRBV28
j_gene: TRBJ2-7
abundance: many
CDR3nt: TGTGCCAGCTTGCTGCGCGCGGGAGTGAGGGAGCAGTACTTC
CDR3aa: CASLLRAGVREQYF

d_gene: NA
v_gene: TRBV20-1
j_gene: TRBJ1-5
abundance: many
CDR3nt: TGCAGTGCACCCGATACGACAGTCAAGGGATATAGCAATCAGCCCCAGCATTTT
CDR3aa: CSAPDTTVKGYSNQPQHF

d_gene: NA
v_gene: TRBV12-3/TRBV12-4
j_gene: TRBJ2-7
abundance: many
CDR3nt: TGTGCCAGCAGTTCCCGGGACCATCAGTACTTC
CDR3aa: CASSSRDHQYF

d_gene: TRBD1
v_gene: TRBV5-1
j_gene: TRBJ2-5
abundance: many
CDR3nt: TGCGCCAGCAGCCCAAACAAACCGGGACAGGGGCTAGAGACCCAGTACTTC
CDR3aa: CASSPNKPGQGLETQYF

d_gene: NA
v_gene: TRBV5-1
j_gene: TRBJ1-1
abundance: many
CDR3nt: TGCGCCAGCAGCCGAGCGACAGATTTGAACACTGAAGCTTTCTTT
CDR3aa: CASSRATDLNTEAFF

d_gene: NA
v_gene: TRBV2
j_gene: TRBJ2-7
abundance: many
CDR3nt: TGTGCCAGCCGGTGGGACCGCGGCGAGCAGTACTTC
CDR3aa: CASRWDRGEQYF

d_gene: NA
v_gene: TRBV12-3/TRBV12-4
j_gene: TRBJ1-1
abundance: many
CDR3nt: TGTGCCAGCAGCCTGGGGGGGGGGGACACTGAAGCTTTCTTT
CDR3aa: CASSLGGGDTEAFF

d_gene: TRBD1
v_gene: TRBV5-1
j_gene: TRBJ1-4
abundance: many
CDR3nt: TGCGCCAGCAGCCGTGGGACAGGGGCAACTAATGAAAAACTGTTTTTT
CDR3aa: CASSRGTGATNEKLFF